These T cell receptor beta chains were read from a single sample in a study of T cell responses to AZD1222 COVID-19 vaccine. Produced via immunoSEQ multiplex PCR; TCRdb's table is partial and in-frame only. Here the sample spans fewer than 110,000 clones, around 90% being singletons. The sequences come from peripheral blood, collected on day 0 of AZD1222 vaccination. Every receptor here comes from an adult in good health. Both conserved end residues are part of each CDR3. D genes are given only for firm matches. For some rows the clone size is stated as once, few or many, or as a class when expanded; others skip it.

17	TRBD2	few	TRBJ2-2	TRBV15	TGTGCCACCAGCAGATGGACCGGGACTAGAGGGACCGGGGAGCTGTTTTTT	CATSRWTGTRGTGELFF
15	-	-	TRBJ2-5	TRBV7-3	TGTGCCAGCAGCTTGGGTCCCGGGAACCAAGAGACCCAGTACTTC	CASSLGPGNQETQYF
16	TRBD1	once	TRBJ2-1	TRBV5-1	TGCGCCAGCAGCGTGACCGGGACAGGAACCTACAATGAGCAGTTCTTC	CASSVTGTGTYNEQFF
16	-	-	TRBJ2-3	TRBV5-8	TGTGCCAGCAGCGGGGGGACCGACGGAGGCACAGATACGCAGTATTTT	CASSGGTDGGTDTQYF
17	-	once	TRBJ2-1	TRBV7-2	TGTGCCAGCAGCTTAGAGTCCCCCGTCTCTAGTATCGGTGAGCAGTTCTTC	CASSLESPVSSIGEQFF
15	-	-	TRBJ2-7	TRBV23-1	TGCGCCAGCAGTCCAAAAATCCGAGCCGTTGGTCAGCAGTACTTC	CASSPKIRAVGQQYF
15	-	-	TRBJ1-1	TRBV18	TGTGCCAGCTCACCAAGACAGGACTTGAACACTGAAGCTTTCTTT	CASSPRQDLNTEAFF
16	-	-	TRBJ1-2	TRBV7-8	TGTGCCAGCAGCTTAGCGCACCTCGGGACGAGGTATGGCTACACCTTC	CASSLAHLGTRYGYTF
15	TRBD1	-	TRBJ2-5	TRBV6-5	TGTGCCAGCAGTTACTGGGGACAGGGTAAAGAGACCCAGTACTTC	CASSYWGQGKETQYF
16	TRBD1	-	TRBJ1-5	TRBV7-2	TGTGCCAGCAGCTACATGGGACAGGGGGCTTGGGAGCCCCAGCATTTT	CASSYMGQGAWEPQHF
15	TRBD1	-	TRBJ2-7	TRBV3-1/TRBV3-2	TGTGCCAGCAGTCAAGCGACAGGGATTTCCTACGAGCAGTACTTC	CASSQATGISYEQYF
14	-	once	TRBJ2-1	TRBV13	TGTGCCAGCAGCTTAGGTCATTCACTCGGCGAGCAGTTCTTC	CASSLGHSLGEQFF
16	-	-	TRBJ1-3	TRBV5-1	TGCGCCAGCAGCTTGACCAGAGAGTACTCTGGAAACACCATATATTTT	CASSLTREYSGNTIYF
14	TRBD1	-	TRBJ1-3	TRBV19	TGTGCCAGTAGGCAGGGGGCGGCCGGAAACACCATATATTTT	CASRQGAAGNTIYF
14	TRBD1	-	TRBJ1-2	TRBV11-2	TGTGCCAGCAGTTCAGACAGGGCGCGGGGAGGCTACACCTTC	CASSSDRARGGYTF
12	-	few	TRBJ2-7	TRBV7-6	TGTGCCAGCAGCCTCGACATTCACGAGCAGTACTTC	CASSLDIHEQYF
12	-	-	TRBJ2-7	TRBV19	TGTGCCAGTGAAGATGGTTCCTACGAGCAGTACTTC	CASEDGSYEQYF
13	-	-	TRBJ1-5	TRBV6-2/TRBV6-3	TGTGCCAGCAGTTTAACAGGGAATCAGCCCCAGCATTTT	CASSLTGNQPQHF
12	-	-	TRBJ1-5	TRBV19	TGTGCCAGTAAGGTTGATGATCAGCCCCAGCATTTT	CASKVDDQPQHF
16	-	-	TRBJ1-2	TRBV4-3	TGCGCCAGCAGCCAAGGATTGCTGGGAGCTAACTATGGCTACACCTTC	CASSQGLLGANYGYTF
17	-	-	TRBJ2-7	TRBV10-2	TGCGCCAGCAGTGAGTCCTTTCGACAGGCTAGCGCCTACGAGCAGTACTTC	CASSESFRQASAYEQYF
15	-	-	TRBJ1-5	TRBV5-1	TGCGCCAGCAGCTGGAATGTCGGGGAGAATCAGCCCCAGCATTTT	CASSWNVGENQPQHF
18	TRBD1	once	TRBJ1-3	TRBV4-3	TGCGCCAGCAGCCAAGGGAGACGGACAGGCAGCTCTGGAAACACCATATATTTT	CASSQGRRTGSSGNTIYF
13	TRBD1	-	TRBJ1-1	TRBV12-3/TRBV12-4	TGTGCCAGCAGTCCGTTGACAGGGTCGGAAGCTTTCTTT	CASSPLTGSEAFF
15	-	-	TRBJ2-7	TRBV24-1	TGTGCCACCAGTGATTTCTTTCTGGGCACCTACGAGCAGTACTTC	CATSDFFLGTYEQYF
15	TRBD1	-	TRBJ1-2	TRBV19	TGTGCCAGTAGTGCCCAACAGGGGTCGGGCTATGGCTACACCTTC	CASSAQQGSGYGYTF
15	-	-	TRBJ1-5	TRBV9	TGTGCCAGCGGAAGAACAGGAGATAGCAATCAGCCCCAGCATTTT	CASGRTGDSNQPQHF
15	TRBD1	-	TRBJ2-7	TRBV4-3	TGCGCCAGCAGCCAAGCGGGACAGGGTCTAAAGGAGCAGTACTTC	CASSQAGQGLKEQYF
16	-	-	TRBJ1-2	TRBV3-1/TRBV3-2	TGTGCCAGCAGCCAAAGGACCGGGAGGGCAAACTATGGCTACACCTTC	CASSQRTGRANYGYTF
15	-	-	TRBJ2-1	TRBV7-2	TGTGCCAGCAGCTTAGGGCCAGGGGATAGCTCTGAGCAGTTCTTC	CASSLGPGDSSEQFF
18	-	-	TRBJ2-6	TRBV19	TGTGCCAGTAGGGGGACTTGGGGCGGGCTCTCTGGGGCCAACGTCCTGACTTTC	CASRGTWGGLSGANVLTF
11	-	-	TRBJ2-7	TRBV6-2/TRBV6-3	TGTGCCAGCAGTAGGACGCCCGAGCAGTACTTC	CASSRTPEQYF
15	TRBD1	-	TRBJ1-2	TRBV19	TGTGCCAGTAGGGAATCCGGGACAGCTAACTATGGCTACACCTTC	CASRESGTANYGYTF
16	TRBD2	-	TRBJ2-3	TRBV25-1	TGTGCCAGCAGTGATCGACTAGCGGCTAGCACAGATACGCAGTATTTT	CASSDRLAASTDTQYF
13	TRBD1	once	TRBJ1-2	TRBV29-1	TGCAGCGTTGAAGGGCGGGACAGAGAAAGCTACACCTTC	CSVEGRDRESYTF
13	-	-	TRBJ1-3	TRBV10-3	TGTGCCAAAAGCCGGGGCTCTGGAAACACCATATATTTT	CAKSRGSGNTIYF
16	-	-	TRBJ2-3	TRBV3-1/TRBV3-2	TGTGCCAGCAGCCAAGATGGCCTGGGGGGTACAGATACGCAGTATTTT	CASSQDGLGGTDTQYF
14	TRBD1	-	TRBJ2-7	TRBV7-2	TGTGCCAGCAGCCCCCGGGACAGCTCCTACGAGCAGTACTTC	CASSPRDSSYEQYF
15	TRBD1	-	TRBJ2-7	TRBV2	TGTGCCAGCAGGACCGGGACAGGGTTAAGCTACGAGCAGTACTTC	CASRTGTGLSYEQYF
15	TRBD2	-	TRBJ2-1	TRBV9	TGTGCCAGCAGCGTTAGCGGGGGGCCAGGGGATGAGCAGTTCTTC	CASSVSGGPGDEQFF
14	-	-	TRBJ2-1	TRBV18	TGTGCCAGCTCAATACAGGCAAAAAACAATGAGCAGTTCTTC	CASSIQAKNNEQFF
16	-	-	TRBJ2-7	TRBV27	TGTGCCAGCAGTTTGGCCGGGACCCCCGCGGGATCCGAGCAGTACTTC	CASSLAGTPAGSEQYF
15	-	-	TRBJ1-4	TRBV27	TGTGCCAGCAGTTCCTTAGGGGCTTCTAATGAAAAACTGTTTTTT	CASSSLGASNEKLFF
12	-	-	TRBJ2-7	TRBV21-1	TGTGCCACCCCGAAGGGGGACTACGAGCAGTACTTC	CATPKGDYEQYF
14	-	-	TRBJ1-2	TRBV10-3	TGTGCCATCAGCCCCTCCCTGATTAACTATGGCTACACCTTC	CAISPSLINYGYTF
15	-	-	TRBJ1-5	TRBV7-2	TGTGCCAGCAGCTCCCGTCGGGGGTCGGATCAGCCCCAGCATTTT	CASSSRRGSDQPQHF
13	-	-	TRBJ1-5	TRBV16	TGTGCCAGCAGCCAGGGTGCTTGGGTCCCCCAGCATTTT	CASSQGAWVPQHF
11	-	-	TRBJ1-4	TRBV12-3/TRBV12-4	TGTGCCAGCAGCACCGGGGAAAAACTGTTTTTT	CASSTGEKLFF
13	-	once	TRBJ1-1	TRBV2	TGTGCCAGCAGTGGGGACACTATCACTGAAGCTTTCTTT	CASSGDTITEAFF
16	TRBD1	-	TRBJ2-3	TRBV2	TGTGCCAGCAGAAGGACAGGGGGCGCCGGCACAGATACGCAGTATTTT	CASRRTGGAGTDTQYF
12	-	-	TRBJ1-4	TRBV20-1	TGCAGTGCTAGTGGGGGTGACGAAAAACTGTTTTTT	CSASGGDEKLFF
13	-	-	TRBJ1-1	TRBV6-5	TGTGCCACCTGGGATTACATGAACACTGAAGCTTTCTTT	CATWDYMNTEAFF
15	-	-	TRBJ2-7	TRBV4-1	TGCGCCAGCAGCCAAGTTATTACAGGCGCCTACGAGCAGTACTTC	CASSQVITGAYEQYF
14	-	-	TRBJ1-1	TRBV3-1/TRBV3-2	TGTGCCAGCAGCCAAAATGCCAAGAACACTGAAGCTTTCTTT	CASSQNAKNTEAFF
17	TRBD1	-	TRBJ1-2	TRBV5-1	TGCGCCAGCAGCTCGGGTTATGGGACAGGGGGCAACCATGGCTACACCTTC	CASSSGYGTGGNHGYTF